Listed below are T cell receptor beta chains from one sample, sequenced in a study of T cells after somatic rescue of genetic block. Method: immunoSEQ multiplex PCR; TCRdb's copy keeps in-frame clones and lacks some. The table shows approximately 78,000 clones, with approximately 90% occurring only once. The sequenced sample was peripheral blood mononuclear cells (PBMCs). The receptors were gathered from a man younger than 40. Both conserved end residues are part of each CDR3. The order of the fields is J gene, CDR3 length, V gene, CDR3 protein.

j_gene: TRBJ1-2
len: 13
v_gene: TRBV18
CDR3aa: CASSLGQLYGYTF

j_gene: TRBJ1-1
len: 13
v_gene: TRBV10-3
CDR3aa: CAIRKTVNTEAFF

j_gene: TRBJ1-6
len: 18
v_gene: TRBV27
CDR3aa: CASSRHQTGSSYNSPLHF

j_gene: TRBJ2-2
len: 15
v_gene: TRBV11-2
CDR3aa: CASSPLATTSGELFF

j_gene: TRBJ1-5
len: 15
v_gene: TRBV21-1
CDR3aa: CASSKGVQINQPQHF

j_gene: TRBJ1-2
len: 17
v_gene: TRBV5-1
CDR3aa: CASSLFGVVGVNYGYTF

j_gene: TRBJ1-5
len: 15
v_gene: TRBV5-1
CDR3aa: CASSLTGLPNQPQHF

j_gene: TRBJ2-2
len: 16
v_gene: TRBV19
CDR3aa: CASSIGHRRPTGELFF

j_gene: TRBJ2-2
len: 16
v_gene: TRBV6-5
CDR3aa: CASSYSGVGGGGELFF

j_gene: TRBJ1-2
len: 14
v_gene: TRBV6-5
CDR3aa: CASSPPQGAGGYTF

j_gene: TRBJ1-2
len: 12
v_gene: TRBV10-2
CDR3aa: CASQTGNYGYTF

j_gene: TRBJ1-3
len: 14
v_gene: TRBV6-6
CDR3aa: CASSYNGPQRTIYF

j_gene: TRBJ2-3
len: 14
v_gene: TRBV5-4
CDR3aa: CASSLVRDGDTQYF

j_gene: TRBJ2-1
len: 15
v_gene: TRBV19
CDR3aa: CASTDVGSGVNEQFF

j_gene: TRBJ1-4
len: 16
v_gene: TRBV4-2
CDR3aa: CASSRNGGQEDEKLFF

j_gene: TRBJ2-3
len: 14
v_gene: TRBV18
CDR3aa: CASSPAGGADTQYF

j_gene: TRBJ2-3
len: 12
v_gene: TRBV30
CDR3aa: CAWSAEGDTQYF

j_gene: TRBJ2-7
len: 17
v_gene: TRBV27
CDR3aa: CASSRLTSGRLRGEQYF

j_gene: TRBJ1-1
len: 11
v_gene: TRBV29-1
CDR3aa: CSVVILGEAFF

j_gene: TRBJ1-1
len: 15
v_gene: TRBV28
CDR3aa: CASSWGIAGGNEAFF

j_gene: TRBJ2-6
len: 14
v_gene: TRBV9
CDR3aa: CASSAVSGANVLTF

j_gene: TRBJ2-5
len: 14
v_gene: TRBV5-1
CDR3aa: CASRVQTDQETQYF

j_gene: TRBJ2-2
len: 15
v_gene: TRBV2
CDR3aa: CASSDTGGHTGELFF